The 13 T cell receptor beta chains presented below share a single source sample, sequenced in a study of monozygotic twins with inflammatory bowel disease. TCRdb re-called the 5' RACE reads; one entry per CDR3 protein, DNA not given. The table for this sample gives around 220,000 distinct CDR3 sequences. The sample taken for sequencing was blood. These receptors were obtained from a human donor with ulcerative colitis or Crohn's disease, or a healthy co-twin of an affected twin (not recorded which).

The gene calls are TRBV7-9 and TRBJ1-3; TCRdb's D gene call, TRBD1, goes unchecked for lack of DNA. Germline assignment: CDR1 SEHNR and CDR2 FQNEAQ (reference sequence). This CDR3 comprises 16 residues. CDR3 region: CASSLPRTVYGNTIYF.

This chain uses TRBV5-1 with TRBJ1-4; TCRdb's assignment of TRBD1 cannot be checked, as there is no DNA. The CDR3 extends over 15 amino acids. CDR1 SGHRS and CDR2 YFSETQ come from the germline V gene. Here the CDR3 reads CASSTGTGLNEKLFF.

The chain combines TRBV5-1 with TRBJ2-3; TCRdb indicates TRBD1, and absent DNA this call remains unverified. The CDR3 has 17 residues. The germline gives CDR1 SGHRS, CDR2 YFSETQ. CDR3 residues: CASSHAGAGQRTDTQYF.

This chain connects TRBV3-1 to TRBJ2-3; no DNA is available, so the TRBD2 call from TCRdb remains unchecked. This CDR3 spans 17 amino acids. The germline CDR1 and CDR2 sequences are LGHDT and YNNKEL (reference sequence). Here the CDR3 reads CASSHSHSGGPPDTQYF.

This chain links TRBV12-3 or TRBV12-4 with TRBJ1-2; TCRdb proposes TRBD1, but this gene call is untestable without DNA. The CDR3 runs 11 residues. The CDR3 region is CASSTGYGYTF.

The chain recombines TRBV20-1 with TRBJ1-6; TCRdb's D gene call, TRBD1, goes unchecked for lack of DNA. The CDR3 has 14 residues. In germline, CDR1 is DFQATT, CDR2 SNEGSKA (reference sequence). The CDR3 sequence: CSALGGGYNSPHHF.

The genes are TRBV3-1 and TRBJ1-2. The CDR3 runs 15 residues. From germline, CDR1 is LGHDT and CDR2 YNNKEL (reference sequence). CDR3 sequence reads: CASSQEGIVNYGYTF.

The V call is TRBV20-1, the J call TRBJ1-5; the D call of TRBD1 rests on TCRdb alone, since no DNA is present to check it. The CDR3 length is 12 residues. CDR1 is DFQATT, CDR2 SNEGSKA, per germline (reference sequence). The CDR3 loop is CSAREARQPQHF.

The chain uses TRBV5-6 and TRBJ2-5; as DNA is missing, the TRBD2 call by TCRdb cannot be tested. Germline values: CDR1 SGHDT, CDR2 YYEEEE. CDR3 length: 15 amino acids. The CDR3 protein is CASSLGRESWETQYF. Full variable domain (outside the CDR3, taken from reference TRBV5-6 and TRBJ2-5): DAGVTQSPTHLIKTRGQQVTLRCSPKSGHDTVSWYQQALGQGPQFIFQYYEEEERQRGNFPDRFSGHQFPNYSSELNVNALLLGDSALYLCASSLGRESWETQYFGPGTRLLVL.

This chain connects TRBV4-1 to TRBJ2-3; as DNA is missing, the TRBD2 call by TCRdb cannot be tested. The CDR3 covers 16 residues. The germline CDR1 and CDR2 sequences are MGHRA and YSYEKL. CDR3 amino acids: CASSPVLAGGTDTQYF.

V gene TRBV7-3 combines with J gene TRBJ2-2; the D call from TCRdb, TRBD1, cannot be confirmed without DNA. This CDR3 spans 16 amino acids. Germline V gene data show CDR1 as SGHTA and CDR2 as FQGTGA. This CDR3 reads CASSHSGPPGAGELFF. The whole variable domain, filled in from reference TRBV7-3 and TRBJ2-2, reads GAGVSQTPSNKVTEKGKYVELRCDPISGHTALYWYRQSLGQGPEFLIYFQGTGAADDSGLPNDRFFAVRPEGSVSTLKIQRTERGDSAVYLCASSHSGPPGAGELFFGEGSRLTVL.

This chain's CDR3 is CASSPQGRSYEQYF. V is TRBV7-9 and J is TRBJ2-7. CDR3 length: 14 residues. Germline CDR1 SEHNR, CDR2 FQNEAQ (reference sequence).

The chain has TRBV4-1 and TRBJ2-7; TCRdb names TRBD2, which stays unverified in the absence of DNA. Germline CDR1 and CDR2: MGHRA and YSYEKL. The CDR3 runs 14 residues. The CDR3 sequence is CASSFHRGGYEQYF.